Presented here are 21 T cell receptor beta chains from one specimen sequenced in a study of monozygotic twins with inflammatory bowel disease. TCRdb re-called the 5' RACE reads; one entry per CDR3 protein, DNA not given. The repertoire shows some 400,000 distinct CDR3 sequences; the top ten hold 2.4%. The specimen was blood. The receptor set was obtained from a human donor with ulcerative colitis or Crohn's disease, or a healthy co-twin of an affected twin (not recorded which).

V and J are TRBV5-1 and TRBJ2-1; TCRdb designates TRBD2, a call that cannot be tested without DNA. This CDR3 is built from 16 residues. Germline V lookup: CDR1 SGHRS, CDR2 YFSETQ. This CDR3 is CASRPEGPPIYNEQFF.

The chain has TRBV7-9 and TRBJ1-4. This CDR3 comprises 17 residues. The germline V gene encodes CDR1 SEHNR and CDR2 FQNEAQ (reference sequence). The chain's CDR3 is CASRGEGEDLNNEKLFF.

V usage is TRBV6-1 and J usage is TRBJ2-5; TCRdb's D call, TRBD2, is unchecked because there is no DNA. The germline V gene has CDR1 MNHNS and CDR2 SASEGT. The CDR3 is 14 residues long. The CDR3 sequence is CASSPLATEETQYF.

V gene TRBV5-5 combines with J gene TRBJ1-1; without DNA, the TCRdb call of TRBD1 cannot be checked. The CDR3 covers 15 residues. The germline V gene has CDR1 SGHKS and CDR2 YYEKEE (reference sequence). CDR3 sequence reads: CASSRGWGEGGEAFF. Combining the CDR3 with reference TRBV5-5 and TRBJ1-1 gives the whole variable domain DAGVTQSPTHLIKTRGQQVTLRCSPISGHKSVSWYQQVLGQGPQFIFQYYEKEERGRGNFPDRFSARQFPNYSSELNVNALLLGDSALYLCASSRGWGEGGEAFFGQGTRLTVV.

This chain joins TRBV6-1 and TRBJ2-1; the D call of TRBD1 rests on TCRdb alone, since no DNA is present to check it. From germline, CDR1 is MNHNS and CDR2 SASEGT. This CDR3 has 15 amino acids. CDR3: CATLGTGRSLMEQFF.

This chain joins TRBV27 and TRBJ1-2; TCRdb returns TRBD1, unconfirmable since there is no DNA. This CDR3 comprises 17 residues. The germline V gene has CDR1 MNHEY and CDR2 SMNVEV (reference sequence). The CDR3 region is CASSPSSPGQGLYGYTF.

The chain employs TRBV20-1 and TRBJ1-5. The CDR3 is made up of 14 amino acids. Germline V gene lookup returns CDR1 DFQATT and CDR2 SNEGSKA (reference sequence). This CDR3 reads CSARRGNSNQPQHF.

The V and J genes are TRBV7-2 and TRBJ2-7; TCRdb reports TRBD2, a call that lacks DNA to check it against. The germline gives CDR1 SGHTA, CDR2 FQGNSA. The CDR3 covers 15 residues. This CDR3 reads CASSLLLAGSGEQYF.

The rearrangement joins TRBV5-1 to TRBJ1-1; lacking DNA, the TRBD1 call made by TCRdb goes unchecked. Germline CDR1 reads SGHRS; CDR2 reads YFSETQ. The CDR3 has 13 residues. The chain's CDR3 is CASSLQGFSEAFF. Full variable domain (outside the CDR3, taken from reference TRBV5-1 and TRBJ1-1): KAGVTQTPRYLIKTRGQQVTLSCSPISGHRSVSWYQQTPGQGLQFLFEYFSETQRNKGNFPGRFSGRQFSNSRSEMNVSTLELGDSALYLCASSLQGFSEAFFGQGTRLTVV.

The chain has TRBV9 and TRBJ2-1; the D gene TCRdb calls, TRBD1, cannot be checked with no DNA. The V gene's germline CDR1 is SGDLS and CDR2 YYNGEE. The CDR3 loop spans 14 amino acids. This CDR3 is CASSPGGGGGEQFF.

The chain uses TRBV2 and TRBJ2-3; TCRdb picks TRBD1, but there is no DNA to check that call. Germline CDR1 reads SNHLY; CDR2 reads FYNNEI. The CDR3 has 14 residues. The CDR3 is CASSDGGGTDTQYF.

The V call is TRBV6-1, the J call TRBJ2-2. The CDR3 totals 16 residues. The germline V gene has CDR1 MNHNS and CDR2 SASEGT. The CDR3 spells CASSQQGFGNTGELFF.

The V call is TRBV6-5, the J call TRBJ2-3; the D gene TCRdb calls, TRBD2, cannot be checked with no DNA. The CDR3 sequence is 13 residues long. Germline V gene lookup returns CDR1 MNHEY and CDR2 SVGAGI. CDR3 in amino acids: CASQRISTDTQYF.

The gene calls are TRBV6-5 and TRBJ1-2. This CDR3 spans 12 amino acids. Germline V CDR1 and CDR2: MNHEY, SVGAGI. The CDR3 region is CASLAIGYGYTF.

The chain is built from TRBV20-1 and TRBJ2-1; checking the TCRdb D call of TRBD2 is not possible without DNA. Germline V gene data show CDR1 as DFQATT and CDR2 as SNEGSKA (reference sequence). This CDR3 comprises 14 residues. CDR3 loop: CSALGGRVYNEQFF.

The V call is TRBV18, the J call TRBJ2-1; no DNA is available, so the TRBD2 call from TCRdb remains unchecked. Germline assignment: CDR1 KGHSH and CDR2 LQKENI. This CDR3 is built from 15 residues. This CDR3 reads CASSPPSGTYNEQFF. Together with reference TRBV18 and TRBJ2-1, the CDR3 gives the full variable domain: NAGVMQNPRHLVRRRGQEARLRCSPMKGHSHVYWYRQLPEEGLKFMVYLQKENIIDESGMPKERFSAEFPKEGPSILRIQQVVRGDSAAYFCASSPPSGTYNEQFFGPGTRLTVL.

The rearrangement links TRBV7-9 to TRBJ2-5; TCRdb returns TRBD1, unconfirmable since there is no DNA. Germline loops: CDR1 SEHNR, CDR2 FQNEAQ (reference sequence). This CDR3 contains 13 residues. The CDR3 region is CASPTDRDETQYF.

This chain links TRBV18 with TRBJ2-7; as DNA is missing, the TRBD2 call by TCRdb cannot be tested. The CDR3 is 19 residues long. In germline, CDR1 is KGHSH, CDR2 LQKENI. CDR3 loop: CASSFTPSSGSNPSYEQYF.

The chain uses TRBV7-2 and TRBJ2-5; TCRdb reports TRBD2, a call that lacks DNA to check it against. CDR1 is SGHTA and CDR2 is FQGNSA in the germline V gene. The CDR3 totals 14 residues. The CDR3 reads CASSSGTSRETQYF.

This chain connects TRBV7-3 to TRBJ2-1; with no DNA, the TCRdb D assignment of TRBD2 cannot be verified. In germline, CDR1 is SGHTA, CDR2 FQGTGA. The CDR3 has 16 amino acids. CDR3 sequence reads: CASSWRSGDTYNEQFF.

This chain joins TRBV19 and TRBJ2-5; TCRdb proposes TRBD1, but this gene call is untestable without DNA. Germline loops: CDR1 LNHDA, CDR2 SQIVND (reference sequence). This CDR3 comprises 15 residues. The CDR3 here is CASSRMGLGEETQYF.